The clone carrying this T cell receptor beta chain was observed a handful of times. No antigen is known for it. The data belong to a study of T-cell reconstitution after alpha-beta-depleted transplantation in children. Germline-derived CDR1 and CDR2 are KGHDR and SFDVKD. V lost 5 bases and J 8 bases, leaving 11 bases between the germline ends. The CDR3 contains 12 residues. Whole-study findings and limits: By about two months after transplant, alpha-beta T cells reportedly arose from several hundred graft clones that had expanded. Elevated TCRbeta diversity at day 60 was traced, in some patients, to surviving recipient T cells and thymic progenitors. Once a year had passed after transplant, T-cell counts and diversity came mostly from newly produced T cells.

Preparation of the TCRbeta library was carried out with unique molecular identifiers. Each CDR3 protein is one row after TCRdb ran MiXCR on the PCR reads. The sample holds hundreds of thousands of distinct CDR3 sequences, about an eighth seen once. The starting material was PBMCs, mostly from graft donor cells, obtained 360 days after TCRalphabeta/CD19-depleted stem cell transplant. The chain recombines TRBV24-1 with TRBJ1-2, with unresolved D. The receptor comes from a male patient between 5 and 17 years old who had a stem cell transplant for acute myeloid leukemia, so the T cells may come from the graft donor. The CDR3 DNA is TGTGCCACCAGTGGGGCCGATCTCGGCTACACCTTC. Its protein product is CATSGADLGYTF.